A selection of T cell receptor beta chains follows, all from one sample in a study of T cell responses to AZD1222 COVID-19 vaccine. Only in-frame clones appear in the TCRdb table, and some are missing; sequencing was by immunoSEQ multiplex PCR. There are about 110,000 clones in the sample; around nine tenths occur only once, and 5.5% to 7% lies in the top ten. Source: peripheral blood, taken 28 days after the second AZD1222 dose. These receptors all come from an adult who received the AZD1222 COVID-19 vaccine. The CDR3 runs from the conserved cysteine through the conserved F or W. A D gene is named only where the DNA matches it firmly. Part of the rows lack a size; the others show once, few, many or a class for expanded clones.

cdr3_length: 15; v_call: TRBV2; clone_size: -; j_call: TRBJ2-1; d_call: TRBD2; cdr3_aa: CASPRGLGSYNEQFF; cdr3_nt: TGTGCCAGCCCTAGGGGACTAGGATCCTACAATGAGCAGTTCTTC
cdr3_length: 13; v_call: TRBV12-3/TRBV12-4; clone_size: once; j_call: TRBJ1-6; d_call: -; cdr3_aa: CASSTTINSPLHF; cdr3_nt: TGTGCCAGCAGTACAACGATCAATTCACCCCTCCACTTT
cdr3_length: 15; v_call: TRBV15; clone_size: -; j_call: TRBJ2-3; d_call: -; cdr3_aa: CATLLGGHSTDTQYF; cdr3_nt: TGTGCCACTCTATTAGGGGGTCATAGCACAGATACGCAGTATTTT
cdr3_length: 15; v_call: TRBV7-8; clone_size: -; j_call: TRBJ1-5; d_call: TRBD1; cdr3_aa: CASSIRQGGDQPQHF; cdr3_nt: TGTGCCAGCAGCATCCGACAGGGGGGTGATCAGCCCCAGCATTTT
cdr3_length: 15; v_call: TRBV19; clone_size: -; j_call: TRBJ1-5; d_call: -; cdr3_aa: CASSIGAVGNQPQHF; cdr3_nt: TGTGCCAGTAGTATCGGGGCAGTCGGTAATCAGCCCCAGCATTTT
cdr3_length: 13; v_call: TRBV29-1; clone_size: -; j_call: TRBJ1-1; d_call: -; cdr3_aa: CSVDRGLNTEAFF; cdr3_nt: TGCAGCGTTGATAGGGGCCTGAACACTGAAGCTTTCTTT
cdr3_length: 11; v_call: TRBV28; clone_size: -; j_call: TRBJ2-5; d_call: -; cdr3_aa: CASRREETQYF; cdr3_nt: TGTGCCAGCAGGCGGGAAGAGACCCAGTACTTC
cdr3_length: 12; v_call: TRBV12-3/TRBV12-4; clone_size: -; j_call: TRBJ2-5; d_call: -; cdr3_aa: CASSGSGETQYF; cdr3_nt: TGTGCCAGCAGTGGATCTGGGGAGACCCAGTACTTC
cdr3_length: 16; v_call: TRBV29-1; clone_size: once; j_call: TRBJ1-1; d_call: TRBD1; cdr3_aa: CSVDAGDRGPYTEAFF; cdr3_nt: TGCAGCGTTGACGCCGGGGACAGGGGGCCTTACACTGAAGCTTTCTTT
cdr3_length: 13; v_call: TRBV14; clone_size: once; j_call: TRBJ1-6; d_call: -; cdr3_aa: CASSQTAFSPLHF; cdr3_nt: TGTGCCAGCAGCCAGACAGCGTTTTCACCCCTCCACTTT
cdr3_length: 14; v_call: TRBV6-5; clone_size: -; j_call: TRBJ2-7; d_call: -; cdr3_aa: CASSQTGSTYEQYF; cdr3_nt: TGTGCCAGCAGTCAAACGGGCTCGACCTACGAGCAGTACTTC
cdr3_length: 15; v_call: TRBV2; clone_size: -; j_call: TRBJ2-2; d_call: TRBD2; cdr3_aa: CASTRTSGSTGELFF; cdr3_nt: TGTGCCAGCACCCGAACTAGCGGGAGCACCGGGGAGCTGTTTTTT
cdr3_length: 14; v_call: TRBV27; clone_size: -; j_call: TRBJ1-4; d_call: -; cdr3_aa: CASSLHATNEKLFF; cdr3_nt: TGTGCCAGCAGTCTACACGCAACTAATGAAAAACTGTTTTTT
cdr3_length: 13; v_call: TRBV30; clone_size: -; j_call: TRBJ1-5; d_call: -; cdr3_aa: CAWSVGSNQPQHF; cdr3_nt: TGTGCCTGGAGTGTAGGAAGCAATCAGCCCCAGCATTTT
cdr3_length: 12; v_call: TRBV19; clone_size: -; j_call: TRBJ2-1; d_call: -; cdr3_aa: CASSITMDEQFF; cdr3_nt: TGTGCCAGTAGTATAACCATGGATGAGCAGTTCTTC
cdr3_length: 16; v_call: TRBV6-1; clone_size: -; j_call: TRBJ1-3; d_call: -; cdr3_aa: CASSEVLGASGNTIYF; cdr3_nt: TGTGCCAGCAGTGAAGTTCTGGGGGCTTCTGGAAACACCATATATTTT